The next 23 T cell receptor beta chains were all read from a single sample in a study of shared clonotypes between healthy human individuals. CD45RO-negative, CCR7-positively selected cells formed the naive CD8 fraction, excluding terminally differentiated effector memory CD45RA+ cells. Sequenced by immunoSEQ multiplex PCR; TCRdb stores in-frame clones only, minus some. Here the sample spans hundreds of thousands of clones, 90% to 97% being singletons. The specimen sequenced was naive CD8+ T cells sorted from blood. These receptors were obtained from a woman in her twenties or thirties in good health.

The rearrangement joins TRBV28 to TRBJ2-5; 10 bases align to TRBD2. The end of the DNA is better explained by TRBJ2-7, so the J call may be wrong. The CDR3 length is 17 residues. CDR1 MDHEN and CDR2 SYDVKM come from the germline V gene. CDR3 in amino acids: CASSLSGLADFAYEQYF. The CDR3 nucleotides read TGTGCCAGCAGTTTATCCGGACTAGCGGACTTCGCCTACGAGCAGTACTTC.

The V gene is TRBV27, the J gene TRBJ2-3; D gene uncertain. This CDR3 comprises 16 residues. Germline lookup yields CDR1 MNHEY and CDR2 SMNVEV (reference sequence). Between the trimmed V and J ends, which lost 2 bases and 4 bases, there was a span of 16 bases. CDR3 coding DNA: TGTGCCAGCAGTTTAGGACCCGCAACCGCCCCAGATACGCAGTATTTT. As protein: CASSLGPATAPDTQYF.

The rearrangement links TRBV11-2 to TRBJ1-1, with D possibly being TRBD1 (6 bases). The CDR3 loop spans 14 amino acids. Trimming pared 5 bases from V and 0 bases from J, leaving 10 bases between. CDR1 SGHAT and CDR2 FQNNGV come from the germline V gene. The CDR3 coding sequence is TGTGCCAGCAGCCCCCAGGGGTTGAACACTGAAGCTTTCTTT. It translates to CASSPQGLNTEAFF.

Turning to this clone: This specimen includes other DNA sequences encoding the same CDR3. The chain is built from TRBV28 and TRBJ2-1; D not certain. The germline gives CDR1 MDHEN, CDR2 SYDVKM. Trimming took off 2 bases at V and 10 bases at J, with 6 bases between the two ends. CDR3 length: 11 residues. CDR3 sequence reads: CASSLSVEQFF. DNA for the CDR3: TGTGCCAGCAGTTTAAGTGTAGAGCAGTTCTTC. Full variable domain (outside the CDR3, taken from reference TRBV28 and TRBJ2-1): DVKVTQSSRYLVKRTGEKVFLECVQDMDHENMFWYRQDPGLGLRLIYFSYDVKMKEKGDIPEGYSVSREKKERFSLILESASTNQTSMYLCASSLSVEQFFGPGTRLTVL.

This chain joins TRBV21-1 and TRBJ2-5; TRBD1 reflects the table's D call only, with no check against the DNA. Matching the DNA end better, TRBJ2-7 makes the J call doubtful. TRBV21-1 is deemed a pseudogene. This CDR3 has 15 residues. The DNA for the CDR3 is TGTGCCAGCAGCAACACCACCGGGACAGACTACGAGCAGTACTTC. It codes for CASSNTTGTDYEQYF.

With respect to this clone: The same CDR3 also results from other DNA sequences found in this sample. The chain joins TRBV27 to TRBJ1-2; 8 bases fit TRBD1. J gave up 6 bases and V 2 bases, and 2 bases lay outside the gene matches. CDR3 size: 13 residues. Germline V lookup: CDR1 MNHEY, CDR2 SMNVEV (reference sequence). CDR3 nucleotides: TGTGCCAGCAGTTTACTGACAGGGGATGGCTACACCTTC. Protein sequence: CASSLLTGDGYTF.

Worth noting for this clone: Other DNA sequences in the sample encode the same CDR3. The chain uses TRBV27 and TRBJ1-5, with a weak D call TRBD1 (6 bases). Germline V gene sequence: CDR1 MNHEY, CDR2 SMNVEV (reference sequence). This CDR3 has 13 residues. Trimming pared 6 bases from V and 4 bases from J, leaving 10 bases between. CDR3 nucleotides: TGTGCCAGCAGCCGGACAGTAAATCAGCCCCAGCATTTT. The encoded protein is CASSRTVNQPQHF.

This chain links TRBV6-6 with TRBJ2-1, with 9 bases lining up with TRBD1. Per the germline V gene, CDR1 is MNHNY and CDR2 is SVGAGI (reference sequence). J gave up 5 bases and V 8 bases, and 10 bases lay outside the gene matches. The CDR3 length is 15 residues. The CDR3 DNA follows: TGTGCCAGCCTCAGGTGGGACAGGGATAACAATGAGCAGTTCTTC. Its protein product is CASLRWDRDNNEQFF.

The V and J genes are TRBV11-2 and TRBJ2-7; 7 bases fit TRBD1. Germline V lookup: CDR1 SGHAT, CDR2 FQNNGV. The CDR3 is 14 amino acids. V dropped 1 base and J dropped 3; count of bases not matched to a gene: 3. CDR3 sequence (DNA): TGTGCCAGCAGCTTAGTGACAGGGAACTACGAGCAGTACTTC. Amino acid sequence: CASSLVTGNYEQYF. The full variable domain, its missing parts supplied by reference TRBV11-2 and TRBJ2-7, is EAGVAQSPRYKIIEKRQSVAFWCNPISGHATLYWYQQILGQGPKLLIQFQNNGVVDDSQLPKDRFSAERLKGVDSTLKIQPAKLEDSAVYLCASSLVTGNYEQYFGPGTRLTVT.

This chain links TRBV2 with TRBJ1-2; D is ambiguous. In germline, CDR1 is SNHLY, CDR2 FYNNEI. With 1 base removed from V and 6 bases from J, the gap between germline ends came to 12 bases. The CDR3 loop spans 14 amino acids. CDR3 sequence: CASSEVTALDGYTF. The CDR3 DNA reads as TGTGCCAGCAGTGAAGTAACGGCGTTGGATGGCTACACCTTC.

The V call is TRBV30, the J call TRBJ1-3; no clear D. V lost 1 base, J lost 0 bases, and 13 bases lay in between. Germline CDR1 is GTSNPN and CDR2 is SVGIG (reference sequence). The CDR3 has 16 residues. The CDR3 DNA is TGTGCCTGGAGTGGGGGTAGTATTACCTCTGGAAACACCATATATTTT. As protein: CAWSGGSITSGNTIYF. Using reference TRBV30 and TRBJ1-3 for the parts outside the CDR3, the full variable domain is SQTIHQWPATLVQPVGSPLSLECTVEGTSNPNLYWYRQAAGRGLQLLFYSVGIGQISSEVPQNLSASRPQDRQFILSSKKLLLSDSGFYLCAWSGGSITSGNTIYFGEGSWLTVV.

The chain combines TRBV10-3 with TRBJ2-1; D is perhaps TRBD1 or TRBD2 (5 bases each). With 10 bases removed from V and 5 bases from J, the gap between germline ends came to 12 bases. The CDR3 runs 12 residues. Germline V CDR1 and CDR2: ENHRY, SYGVKD. The CDR3 DNA reads as TGTGCCAACGGGGCCGGAGACAATGAGCAGTTCTTC. It translates to CANGAGDNEQFF.

CDR3 in DNA: TGTGCCAGCAGCTTAGTGACTAGCGGGAGTTTGCACGAGCAGTACTTC. Amino acid sequence: CASSLVTSGSLHEQYF. The rearrangement links TRBV7-6 to TRBJ2-7, with 12 bases identical to TRBD2. With 1 base clipped from V and 5 bases from J, the junction kept 6 bases outside the gene matches. The V gene's germline CDR1 is SGHVS and CDR2 FNYEAQ. This CDR3 has 16 residues. The whole variable domain, filled in from reference TRBV7-6 and TRBJ2-7, reads GAGVSQSPRYKVTKRGQDVALRCDPISGHVSLYWYRQALGQGPEFLTYFNYEAQQDKSGLPNDRFSAERPEGSISTLTIQRTEQRDSAMYRCASSLVTSGSLHEQYFGPGTRLTVT.

The rearrangement links TRBV10-2 to TRBJ2-7; D is uncertain. Per germline, CDR1 WSHSY and CDR2 SAAADI. This CDR3 comprises 11 residues. V gave up 7 bases and J gave up 7 bases, with 11 bases separating them. CDR3 nucleotides: TGCGCCAGCACCCTGAAAGGGGAGCAGTACTTC. Translating it yields CASTLKGEQYF.

J is TRBJ2-5 and V is TRBV18; 9 bases are shared with TRBD1. In germline, CDR1 is KGHSH, CDR2 LQKENI. With V trimmed by 3 bases and J by 0 bases, 14 bases remained unmatched. This CDR3 region has 19 residues. The CDR3 here is CASSPRTGVSGLYQETQYF. The CDR3 DNA reads TGTGCCAGCTCACCTCGGACAGGGGTTAGCGGGTTGTACCAAGAGACCCAGTACTTC. The variable domain in full, with the rest retrieved from reference TRBV18 and TRBJ2-5, is NAGVMQNPRHLVRRRGQEARLRCSPMKGHSHVYWYRQLPEEGLKFMVYLQKENIIDESGMPKERFSAEFPKEGPSILRIQQVVRGDSAAYFCASSPRTGVSGLYQETQYFGPGTRLLVL.

The chain recombines TRBV28 with TRBJ2-7; TRBD1 matches 11 bases. CDR3 length: 16 amino acids. Per the germline V gene, CDR1 is MDHEN and CDR2 is SYDVKM. V shed 1 base, J shed 0 bases, and the junction held 2 bases outside the gene matches. CDR3 protein: CASSLSGTGGSYEQYF. Written as DNA, the CDR3 is TGTGCCAGCAGTTTATCCGGGACAGGGGGCTCCTACGAGCAGTACTTC.

V usage is TRBV7-8 and J usage is TRBJ2-1; D possibly matches TRBD1 or TRBD2 (5 bases each). Germline assignment: CDR1 SGHVS and CDR2 FQNEAQ. Trimming cost V 5 bases and J 8 bases, with 22 bases left between them. This CDR3 contains 16 residues. The CDR3 region is CASSPRASRVRDEQFF. The CDR3 DNA is TGTGCCAGCAGCCCCAGGGCTAGCCGCGTGAGAGATGAGCAGTTCTTC.

The rearrangement links TRBV2 to TRBJ2-5; D unclear. The germline V and J ends were trimmed by 5 bases and 5 bases, with 9 bases remaining between them. The CDR3 sequence is 12 residues long. Germline V gene sequence: CDR1 SNHLY, CDR2 FYNNEI. Here the CDR3 reads CASSWVGETQYF. The CDR3 nucleotides read TGTGCCAGCAGTTGGGTAGGGGAGACCCAGTACTTC.

This clone occurred once. The same CDR3 also results from other DNA sequences found in this sample. The chain links TRBV28 to TRBJ2-3; 8 bases agree with TRBD2. Germline CDR1 is MDHEN and CDR2 is SYDVKM. Losses at the gene ends were 6 bases for V and 0 bases for J; bases not matched to a gene: 5. The CDR3 extends over 15 amino acids. The CDR3 reads CASSLLAGSTDTQYF. The CDR3 DNA is TGTGCCAGCAGCCTCCTAGCGGGCAGCACAGATACGCAGTATTTT.

V and J are TRBV28 and TRBJ1-2, with 8 nucleotides matching TRBD1. The length of the CDR3 is 14 residues. Germline CDR1 reads MDHEN; CDR2 reads SYDVKM. The junction had 5 bases not matched to a gene; V was cut back by 2 bases and J by 6 bases. For the CDR3, the DNA is TGTGCCAGCAGTTTACCGAGACAGGGGAATGGCTACACCTTC. It specifies CASSLPRQGNGYTF.

This chain joins TRBV28 and TRBJ1-5; perhaps TRBD1 as D (6 bases). Between the trimmed V and J ends, which lost 6 bases and 2 bases, there was a span of 11 bases. The CDR3 is 14 residues long. Germline-derived CDR1 and CDR2 are MDHEN and SYDVKM. CDR3 nucleotide sequence: TGTGCCAGCAGCCCGGACAGCGGCAATCAGCCCCAGCATTTT. Encoded protein: CASSPDSGNQPQHF.

This sequence joins TRBV2 and TRBJ1-1, with 9 bases matching TRBD1. From germline, CDR1 is SNHLY and CDR2 FYNNEI. This CDR3 spans 14 amino acids. V shed 5 bases, J shed 5 bases, and the junction held 6 bases outside the gene matches. The CDR3 DNA reads TGTGCCAGCAGTTCCGGGACAGGGTCTACTGAAGCTTTCTTT. Translation gives CASSSGTGSTEAFF.

The rearrangement uses TRBV19 and TRBJ2-7; D perhaps matches TRBD1 (6 bases). This CDR3 region has 14 residues. V was clipped by 6 bases and J by 3 bases, with 15 bases between them. The germline gives CDR1 LNHDA, CDR2 SQIVND (reference sequence). CDR3: CASSIRDNFYEQYF. In nucleotides, the CDR3 is TGTGCCAGTAGCATCCGGGACAACTTCTACGAGCAGTACTTC. Filled out from reference TRBV19 and TRBJ2-7, the complete variable domain reads DGGITQSPKYLFRKEGQNVTLSCEQNLNHDAMYWYRQDPGQGLRLIYYSQIVNDFQKGDIAEGYSVSREKKESFPLTVTSAQKNPTAFYLCASSIRDNFYEQYFGPGTRLTVT.